This TCR beta chain was captured in a study of shared clonotypes between healthy human individuals. Study at large: Two women and three men aged 18 to 49 made up the donors. Study-wide points: Non-shared clonotypes displayed generation probabilities falling below those of clonotypes present in all four donors.

CD4+ cells were split into CD45RA+ naive and CD45RA-negative memory subsets. The method was immunoSEQ multiplex PCR; TCRdb's version includes in-frame clones alone and lacks a portion of them. The sample has roughly 2.6 million clones, just over 90% seen once. With respect to this clone: Its antigen is not known.

This receptor was obtained from a young man in good health. The source material was naive CD4+ T cells sorted from blood. As for subset: CD45RA+ positively selected.

The CDR3, as DNA: TGTGCCAGCAGCCCGTCCCGGGCGATCTCCTACGAGCAGTACTTC. It yields the protein CASSPSRAISYEQYF. V usage is TRBV7-2 and J usage is TRBJ2-7; no definite D call. The CDR3 runs 15 residues. CDR1 is SGHTA, CDR2 FQGNSA, per germline. Trimming pared 5 bases from V and 0 bases from J, leaving 14 bases between.